This TCR beta chain appears in the sequencing data of a study of blood T cell repertoires in COVID-19. Overall study: Specimens from acute and convalescent COVID-19 originated in the United States, Italy and Spain. From T cells, B-cell-depleted T cells, or PBMCs came the material, which was cDNA or gDNA.

Per the original data handling: Quantification of nucleated cells was approximated via reference gene primer amplification. The protocol was immunoSEQ multiplex PCR, while the TCRdb copy is restricted to in-frame clones and leaves out a portion. That table gives V, J and clone size, and the DNA gave D and trimming. The sample comprises more than 15,000 clones, 85% to 90% of which are singletons, and about 5.6% rests with the top ten. This CDR3 comprises 13 residues. Per germline, CDR1 SGHRS and CDR2 YFSETQ. The ends were cut back, 4 bases at V and 3 bases at J, with 7 bases in the middle. The TCR sequence derives from a human donor in a cohort sampled during active COVID-19. Specimen: peripheral blood. The chain carries TRBV5-1 and TRBJ2-2, with a possible D match to TRBD2 (5 bases). Here the CDR3 reads CASSADYTGELFF. The CDR3 nucleotides are TGCGCCAGCAGCGCGGACTACACCGGGGAGCTGTTTTTT.